Shown below are 17 T cell receptor beta chains from a single sample sequenced in a study of T cell clonality in common variable immunodeficiency. Clones were read by immunoSEQ multiplex PCR, and TCRdb kept only the in-frame ones, dropping some. The sample was found to contain under 50,000 clones, and every one recurs. The sample consisted of peripheral blood mononuclear cells. These receptors were taken from a person aged 18 to 70 in good health.

This clone was found many times. A read error may produce the germline difference seen at one junction end. The read halts 3 residues ahead of the CDR3 end, with the missing end drawn from the germline J gene. The V call is TRBV30, the J call TRBJ1-5; D gene unclear. The CDR3 covers 13 residues. Germline loops: CDR1 GTSNPN, CDR2 SVGIG (reference sequence). CDR3 sequence reads: CAWSLGSDQPQHF. The CDR3 DNA, read in part, is TGTGCCTGGAGTTTGGGTAGCGATCAGCCC.

This clone was counted many times. The read terminates 3 residues before the CDR3 end, so the remaining end is supplied by the germline J gene. The chain has TRBV7-9 and TRBJ2-3; 9 bases are shared with TRBD1. CDR3 length equals 14 residues. CDR1 and CDR2 (germline): SEHNR, FQNEAQ (reference sequence). CDR3 bases read: TGTGCCAGCAGCTTAGAATCGGGACAGGGTTCG. Protein product: CASSLESGQGS. The CDR3 in full is CASSLESGQGSQYF.

This clone showed up many times. The CDR3 is CASSPRQSNYGYTF. The CDR3 DNA, read in part, is TGTGCCAGTAGTCCCCGACAGTCTAACTATGGC. The rearrangement links TRBV19 to TRBJ1-2, with D perhaps matching TRBD1 (5 bases). The DNA ends 3 residues before the CDR3 does, and the rest of the CDR3 is filled in from the germline J gene. The CDR3 runs to 14 residues. V was pared by 5 bases and J by 0 bases, with 10 bases between. The germline gives CDR1 LNHDA, CDR2 SQIVND (reference sequence).

As for this clone: The CDR3 is cut off 3 residues early in the read; its end comes from the germline J gene. The gene calls are TRBV18 and TRBJ1-2; D remains unclear. The length of the CDR3 is 11 residues. Germline assignment: CDR1 KGHSH and CDR2 LQKENI. V shed 6 bases and J shed 4 bases, with 6 bases lying between them. CDR3 in amino acids: CASSGGYGYTF. The sequenced CDR3 bases are TGTGCCAGCTCCGGCGGCTATGGC.

This clone has ten or more counts. The read falls 3 residues short of the CDR3 end, and the missing part is taken from the germline J gene. V is TRBV19 and J is TRBJ2-1; 11 nucleotides match TRBD1. The junction had 4 bases not matched to a gene; V was cut back by 7 bases and J by 5 bases. CDR1 and CDR2 (germline): LNHDA, SQIVND (reference sequence). The CDR3 is 14 amino acids. This chain's CDR3 is CASKRTGGHNEQFF. The CDR3 DNA, read in part, is TGTGCCAGTAAGAGGACAGGGGGCCACAATGAG.

This clone was observed many times. The read finishes 3 residues shy of the CDR3 end, and the germline J gene is used to complete it. V gene TRBV5-4 combines with J gene TRBJ2-7, with D possibly matching TRBD1 (6 bases). CDR3 length equals 15 residues. CDR1 SGHNT and CDR2 YYREEE come from the germline V gene (reference sequence). Trimming pared 4 bases from V and 4 bases from J, leaving 18 bases between. The CDR3: CASSIGQTSSYEQYF. Partial CDR3 DNA: TGTGCCAGCAGCATCGGACAGACCTCATCTTACGAG.

Ten or more counts support this clone. The read terminates 3 residues ahead of where the CDR3 ends, so the germline J gene completes it. The V and J genes are TRBV29-1 and TRBJ2-3, with 9 bases that match TRBD2. The CDR3 is 15 residues long. Germline CDR1 and CDR2: SQVTM and ANQGSEA. The trim removed 5 bases at V and 1 base at J, leaving 7 bases unmatched. The CDR3 sequence is CSVCWLAGRTDTQYF. CDR3 DNA (partial): TGCAGCGTTTGTTGGCTAGCGGGACGCACAGATACG.

This clone was detected ten times or more. The CDR3 goes on 3 residues after the read ends, and that part is filled in from the germline J gene. The V call is TRBV19, the J call TRBJ2-1; no clear D. V lost 3 bases and J 9 bases, leaving 15 bases between the germline ends. The CDR3 has 14 residues. The V gene's germline CDR1 is LNHDA and CDR2 SQIVND (reference sequence). The CDR3 here is CASSMIPPAAEQFF. CDR3 DNA, as far as it was read: TGTGCCAGTAGTATGATACCCCCGGCGGCTGAG.

This clone was counted many times. Read data end 3 residues before the CDR3 end; the end is taken from the germline J gene. The chain carries TRBV7-2 and TRBJ1-4, with D unresolved. The CDR3 is made up of 13 amino acids. Germline V gives CDR1 SGHTA, CDR2 FQGNSA. V dropped 3 bases and J dropped 8 bases, with 10 bases sitting between them. CDR3 loop: CASSFSEREKLFF. CDR3 DNA, as far as it was read: TGTGCCAGCAGCTTCTCAGAGAGGGAAAAA.

Regarding this clone: The read gets to within 3 residues of the CDR3 end, and the germline J gene fills in the rest. Other DNA sequences in the same sample also yield this CDR3. The chain is built from TRBV6-2 or TRBV6-3 and TRBJ2-3; TRBD2 agrees at 11 bases. CDR1 is MNHEY and CDR2 is SVGEGT in the germline V gene. The trim removed 3 bases at V and 3 bases at J, leaving 2 bases unmatched. The length of the CDR3 is 15 residues. The part of the CDR3 DNA that was read is TGTGCCAGCAGTTATAGCGGGGGGGGAACAGATACG. Translation gives CASSYSGGGTDT. The whole CDR3 reads CASSYSGGGTDTQYF.

This clone was recorded at least ten times. Coverage ceases 3 residues before the CDR3 finishes, and the germline J gene fills in the end. This sequence joins TRBV30 and TRBJ2-7; no reliable D call. The CDR3 has 12 amino acids. CDR1 is GTSNPN and CDR2 is SVGIG in the germline V gene (reference sequence). Between the trimmed V and J ends, which lost 0 bases and 4 bases, there was a span of 7 bases. CDR3 bases read: TGTGCCTGGAGTGTAGCACGTTACGAG. Its translation: CAWSVARYE. From start to end, the CDR3 is CAWSVARYEQYF.

The table lists this clone with many counts. Incomplete CDR3 DNA: TGTGCTAGTGGTTTGGTACTGGGACAGGGACCTTTCGGC. It translates to CASGLVLGQGPFG. The entire CDR3 is CASGLVLGQGPFGYTF. This sequence joins TRBV12-5 and TRBJ1-2; 9 nucleotides align to TRBD1. The read comes to an end 3 residues before the CDR3 does, leaving the germline J gene to fill in the end. There are 16 residues in the CDR3. The V gene's germline CDR1 is LGHNT and CDR2 FRNRAP.

Concerning this clone: The read ends 3 residues early relative to the CDR3; the germline J gene fills the gap. This sample also contains other DNA sequences that code for the same CDR3. The V gene is TRBV20-1, the J gene TRBJ1-6; possible D gene TRBD1, 5 bases. Germline V gene lookup returns CDR1 DFQATT and CDR2 SNEGSKA (reference sequence). V lost 4 bases and J 1 base, leaving 14 bases between the germline ends. The CDR3 is made up of 16 amino acids. The CDR3 sequence: CSATGGGVSYNSPLHF. The CDR3 bases that were read are TGCAGTGCTACCGGGGGAGGGGTGTCCTATAATTCACCC.

There are a few counts of this clone. The read terminates 3 residues before the CDR3 end, so the remaining end is supplied by the germline J gene. This chain uses TRBV30 with TRBJ1-1; D gene ambiguous. The CDR3 is 16 amino acids. Germline CDR1 GTSNPN, CDR2 SVGIG (reference sequence). The CDR3 loop reads CAWSVRSGTSNYGAFF. The part of the CDR3 DNA that was read is TGTGCCTGGAGTGTAAGGTCTGGCACTTCTAACTATGGC. The full variable domain, with the rest looked up from reference TRBV30 and TRBJ1-1, is SQTIHQWPATLVQPVGSPLSLECTVEGTSNPNLYWYRQAAGRGLQLLFYSVGIGQISSEVPQNLSASRPQDRQFILSSKKLLLSDSGFYLCAWSVRSGTSNYGAFFGQGTRLTVV.

This clone showed up many times. The read comes to an end 3 residues before the CDR3 does, leaving the germline J gene to fill in the end. The rearrangement uses TRBV27 and TRBJ2-1, with 13 nucleotides matching TRBD2. From germline, CDR1 is MNHEY and CDR2 SMNVEV (reference sequence). The V and J ends lost 5 bases and 8 bases, in that order; junction bases with no gene match: 9. CDR3 length: 16 amino acids. The DNA read from the CDR3 is TGTGCCAGCAGTCATCGGACTAGCGGGAGCCAGGATGAG. It encodes CASSHRTSGSQDE. The entire CDR3 protein reads CASSHRTSGSQDEQFF.

As concerns this clone: With the read ending 3 residues before the CDR3 end, the germline J gene is used to fill in that end. The rearrangement joins TRBV18 to TRBJ2-5; TRBD1 matches 9 bases. Germline lookup yields CDR1 KGHSH and CDR2 LQKENI. The CDR3 sequence is 15 residues long. Germline trimming cut 3 bases from V and 5 bases from J; bases unmatched to any gene: 7. The CDR3 bases that were read are TGTGCCAGCTCACCTCGACAGGGGGTAGGGGAGACC. Its protein is CASSPRQGVGET. In full, the CDR3 reads CASSPRQGVGETQYF.

This clone was counted many times. The read ends 3 residues early relative to the CDR3; the germline J gene fills the gap. The V call is TRBV12-3 or TRBV12-4, the J call TRBJ1-4; 7 nucleotides line up with TRBD1. The CDR3 runs 18 residues. V was clipped by 5 bases and J by 0 bases; unmatched bases: 12. The CDR3 loop reads CASSARDSAFPTNEKLFF. The covered CDR3 bases are TGTGCCAGCAGTGCCCGGGACAGCGCCTTCCCAACTAATGAAAAA.